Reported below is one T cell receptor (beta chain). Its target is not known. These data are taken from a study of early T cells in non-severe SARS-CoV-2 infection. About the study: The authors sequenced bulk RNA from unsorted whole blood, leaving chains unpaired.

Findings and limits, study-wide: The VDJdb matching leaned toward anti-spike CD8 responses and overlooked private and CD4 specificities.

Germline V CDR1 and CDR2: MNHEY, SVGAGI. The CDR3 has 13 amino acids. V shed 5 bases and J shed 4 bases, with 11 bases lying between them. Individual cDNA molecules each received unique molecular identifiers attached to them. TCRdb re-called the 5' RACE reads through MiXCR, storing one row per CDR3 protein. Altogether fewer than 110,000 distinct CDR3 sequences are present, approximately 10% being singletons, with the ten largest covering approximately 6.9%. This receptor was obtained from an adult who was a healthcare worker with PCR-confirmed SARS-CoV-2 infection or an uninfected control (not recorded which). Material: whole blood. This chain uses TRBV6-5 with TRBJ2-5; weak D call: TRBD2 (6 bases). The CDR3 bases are TGTGCCAGCAGTGGAGGGACGCGAGAGACCCAGTACTTC. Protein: CASSGGTRETQYF.